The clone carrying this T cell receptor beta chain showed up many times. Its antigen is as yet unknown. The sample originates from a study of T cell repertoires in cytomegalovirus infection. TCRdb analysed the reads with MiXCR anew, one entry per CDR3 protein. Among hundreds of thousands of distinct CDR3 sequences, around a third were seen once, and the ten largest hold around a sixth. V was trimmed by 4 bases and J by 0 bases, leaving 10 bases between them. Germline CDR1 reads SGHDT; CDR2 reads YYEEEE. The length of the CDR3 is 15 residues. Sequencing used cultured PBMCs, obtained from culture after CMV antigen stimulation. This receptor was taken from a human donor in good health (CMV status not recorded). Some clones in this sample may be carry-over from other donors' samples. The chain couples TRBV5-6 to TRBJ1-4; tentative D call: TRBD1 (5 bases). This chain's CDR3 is CASSGTGATNEKLFF. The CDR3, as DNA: TGTGCCAGCAGCGGAACAGGCGCAACTAATGAAAAACTGTTTTTT.